The clone carrying this T cell receptor (beta chain) was counted many times. Its target is unknown. Germline V gene sequence: CDR1 SEHNR, CDR2 FQNEAQ (reference sequence). V was pared by 4 bases and J by 0 bases, with 9 bases of the junction left unmatched. The CDR3 runs to 16 residues. This sample was included in a study of tumor and adjacent non-tumor tissue in lung cancer. Study details: The patients, 10 men and 5 women, were about 31 to 76 with stage I to III disease.

TCRbeta libraries were built with three rounds of nested PCR, modified from ARM-PCR. TCRdb redid the calling of the multiplex PCR reads with MiXCR, one entry per CDR3 protein. The sample yields some 80,000 distinct CDR3 sequences, just under 75% seen once. No cell sorting was done before RNA was extracted from the tissue. Study observations and caveats: In normal lung, the top 100 clones were significantly more dominant than in tumor.

The gene calls are TRBV7-9 and TRBJ2-7, with 7 bases lining up with TRBD2. The sample comprised lung tumor tissue. This sequence was found in a woman in her thirties or forties with non-small cell lung cancer. The CDR3 loop is CASSSGDYLDSYEQYF. CDR3 nucleotides: TGTGCCAGCAGCTCCGGGGACTACCTTGACTCCTACGAGCAGTACTTC. Full variable domain (outside the CDR3, taken from reference TRBV7-9 and TRBJ2-7): DTGVSQNPRHKITKRGQNVTFRCDPISEHNRLYWYRQTLGQGPEFLTYFQNEAQLEKSRLLSDRFSAERPKGSFSTLEIQRTEQGDSAMYLCASSSGDYLDSYEQYFGPGTRLTVT.